This entry lists 24 T cell receptor beta chains sequenced from one sample in a study of T cells in narcolepsy. Repertoires were generated with immunoSEQ multiplex PCR, while TCRdb's copy carries only in-frame clones and drops some. The sample holds around 31,000 clones, 83% seen once. Material for sequencing was CD45RA- memory CD4+ T cells from PBMCs. Receptor source: a human donor with narcolepsy.

The rearrangement uses TRBV6-6 and TRBJ2-2; TRBD1 matches 10 bases. Germline V CDR1 and CDR2: MNHNY, SVGAGI (reference sequence). J was trimmed by 5 bases and V by 10 bases; bases with no gene match: 10. This CDR3 has 15 residues. The DNA for the CDR3 is TGTGCCATACGATCGGGACAGGGGAGTACCGGGGAGCTGTTTTTT. Translating it yields CAIRSGQGSTGELFF.

The V gene is TRBV5-5, the J gene TRBJ2-7; perhaps TRBD1 as D (6 bases). V was clipped by 0 bases and J by 5 bases, with 12 bases between them. CDR3 size: 14 residues. CDR1 and CDR2 (germline): SGHKS, YYEKEE (reference sequence). The CDR3 DNA reads as TGTGCCAGCAGCTTGGGGGCAGGGGACGACGAGCAGTACTTC. This encodes CASSLGAGDDEQYF.

The chain links TRBV11-2 to TRBJ1-4; D unresolved. Germline CDR1 SGHAT, CDR2 FQNNGV. This CDR3 has 14 amino acids. V was shortened by 5 bases and J by 3 bases, with 10 bases between the two germline ends. CDR3 region: CASSPWVANEKLFF. The CDR3 DNA reads as TGTGCCAGCAGCCCCTGGGTTGCTAATGAAAAACTGTTTTTT. Together with reference TRBV11-2 and TRBJ1-4, the CDR3 gives the full variable domain: EAGVAQSPRYKIIEKRQSVAFWCNPISGHATLYWYQQILGQGPKLLIQFQNNGVVDDSQLPKDRFSAERLKGVDSTLKIQPAKLEDSAVYLCASSPWVANEKLFFGSGTQLSVL.

This clone was recorded a few times. V usage is TRBV5-4 and J usage is TRBJ2-5; 9 positions agree with TRBD1. The germline V gene encodes CDR1 SGHNT and CDR2 YYREEE (reference sequence). The CDR3 contains 16 residues. With V trimmed by 2 bases and J by 5 bases, 10 bases remained unmatched. CDR3 amino acids: CASSLSLQGARETQYF. CDR3 nucleotide sequence: TGTGCCAGCAGCTTATCACTACAGGGGGCGAGGGAGACCCAGTACTTC.

The chain employs TRBV5-8 and TRBJ2-5, with 10 bases that match TRBD1. The assigned J gene may be wrong: the sequence end matches TRBJ2-7 better. Germline values: CDR1 SGHTS, CDR2 YDEGEE. The CDR3 has 15 residues. The CDR3 coding sequence is TGTGCCAGCAGCTCCCGGGACAGGGGAACCTACGAGCAGTACTTC. Its protein is CASSSRDRGTYEQYF.

The V call is TRBV9, the J call TRBJ2-1; 10 nucleotides line up with TRBD2. The CDR3 is 16 residues long. With V trimmed by 0 bases and J by 4 bases, 4 bases remained unmatched. Germline V lookup: CDR1 SGDLS, CDR2 YYNGEE. CDR3 sequence: CASSVDSGGKYNEQFF. The CDR3 coding sequence is TGTGCCAGCAGCGTAGATAGCGGGGGGAAGTACAATGAGCAGTTCTTC.

The gene calls are TRBV6-5 and TRBJ1-1; 7 bases are a match to TRBD1. Losses at the gene ends were 6 bases for V and 5 bases for J; bases not matched to a gene: 9. Looked up from germline, CDR1 is MNHEY and CDR2 is SVGAGI. The CDR3 length is 14 residues. The chain's CDR3 is CASRRWTGRTEAFF. The CDR3 DNA reads TGTGCCAGCAGGCGGTGGACAGGTCGTACTGAAGCTTTCTTT.

This clone has a single count. The rearrangement uses TRBV7-3 and TRBJ1-1; the D is unclear. CDR3 length: 14 residues. Trimming left V 5 bases short and J 1 base short, with 11 bases between. Germline V gene data show CDR1 as SGHTA and CDR2 as FQGTGA. CDR3 region: CASSADPTNTEAFF. The CDR3, as DNA: TGTGCCAGCAGCGCTGACCCCACGAACACTGAAGCTTTCTTT.

This chain links TRBV5-5 with TRBJ1-2, with D perhaps matching TRBD1 (6 bases). This CDR3 comprises 14 residues. CDR1 and CDR2 (germline): SGHKS, YYEKEE (reference sequence). V was trimmed by 4 bases and J by 5 bases, leaving 15 bases between them. The CDR3: CASSLRTELYGYTF. In nucleotides, the CDR3 is TGTGCCAGCAGCCTCCGGACAGAACTTTATGGCTACACCTTC.

The chain joins TRBV6-4 to TRBJ1-1; D uncertain. Trimming pared 0 bases from V and 4 bases from J, leaving 6 bases between. CDR1 and CDR2 (germline): MRHNA, SNTAGT. CDR3 length: 13 residues. This CDR3 reads CASSDSIGTEAFF. The CDR3 nucleotides read TGTGCCAGCAGTGACTCGATCGGCACTGAAGCTTTCTTT.

This clone appeared a single time. V is TRBV6-6 and J is TRBJ1-2; 11 bases map to TRBD1. The germline V gene has CDR1 MNHNY and CDR2 SVGAGI (reference sequence). The CDR3 extends over 14 amino acids. The J segment lost 9 bases and the V segment lost 5 bases, leaving 8 bases of the junction unmatched. For the CDR3, the DNA is TGTGCCAGCAGTGTCGGGACAGGGGGAGTTAGCTACACCTTC. Amino acid sequence: CASSVGTGGVSYTF.

The rearrangement uses TRBV30 and TRBJ1-2; D is uncertain. CDR1 and CDR2 (germline): GTSNPN, SVGIG (reference sequence). This CDR3 comprises 11 residues. Trimming shortened V by 0 bases and J by 5 bases, and 4 bases separated the two germline ends. CDR3 protein: CAWSVGYGYTF. CDR3 sequence (DNA): TGTGCCTGGAGTGTAGGGTATGGCTACACCTTC.

On this clone: Within the sample, other DNA sequences also encode this same CDR3. This sequence joins TRBV7-7 and TRBJ2-7; tentative D call: TRBD1 (5 bases). Germline CDR1 and CDR2: SSHAT and FNYEAQ (reference sequence). Trimming removed 2 bases from V and 6 bases from J, with 8 bases in between. The CDR3 is made up of 12 amino acids. The CDR3 nucleotides read TGTGCCAGCAGCTTACAGGGTGGCGAGCAGTACTTC. It encodes CASSLQGGEQYF.

The chain combines TRBV30 with TRBJ1-5; no clear D. From germline, CDR1 is GTSNPN and CDR2 SVGIG (reference sequence). This CDR3 is 14 amino acids long. The V end lost 0 bases, the J end lost 6 bases, and 12 bases lay between the germline ends. Written as DNA, the CDR3 is TGTGCCTGGAGTGTACACGGTCCGTCTCAGCCCCAGCATTTT. It encodes CAWSVHGPSQPQHF.

As concerns this clone: The sample contains more than one DNA sequence encoding this CDR3. The rearrangement uses TRBV4-2 and TRBJ2-1, with 10 bases identical to TRBD2. The V gene end was trimmed by 6 bases and the J gene end by 7 bases; junction bases not matched to a gene: 9. Germline V gives CDR1 LGHNA, CDR2 YNFKEQ. The CDR3 loop spans 15 amino acids. As DNA, the CDR3 is TGTGCCAGCAGTCGCGAACTAGCGGGGTTGAATGAGCAGTTCTTC. This sequence encodes CASSRELAGLNEQFF.

This clone was picked up a small number of times. V gene TRBV6-1 combines with J gene TRBJ1-1; no definite D call. Germline assignment: CDR1 MNHNS and CDR2 SASEGT. CDR3 length: 15 residues. V lost 2 bases, J lost 0 bases, and 10 bases lay in between. The CDR3 sequence is CASSEMQAMNTEAFF. DNA for the CDR3: TGTGCCAGCAGTGAAATGCAGGCCATGAACACTGAAGCTTTCTTT.

This clone was observed a few times. The gene calls are TRBV2 and TRBJ1-4; TRBD1 agrees at 7 bases. Germline V lookup: CDR1 SNHLY, CDR2 FYNNEI. V trimming: 10 bases; J trimming: 5 bases; junction bases outside the gene matches: 4. This CDR3 contains 12 residues. CDR3 amino acids: CATGTVNEKLFF. DNA for the CDR3: TGTGCCACCGGGACAGTAAATGAAAAACTGTTTTTT.

The V and J genes are TRBV19 and TRBJ2-6; 10 bases line up with TRBD1. The germline CDR1 and CDR2 sequences are LNHDA and SQIVND (reference sequence). The ends lost 6 bases at V and 2 bases at J; junction bases unmatched: 1. CDR3 length: 15 residues. The CDR3 sequence is CASRDRGAGANVLTF. The CDR3 region has the DNA TGTGCCAGTAGGGACAGGGGGGCTGGGGCCAACGTCCTGACTTTC.

The chain is built from TRBV30 and TRBJ1-4, with D hard to call. Deletions cut 4 bases from V and 5 bases from J, with 11 bases between. The CDR3 is 13 residues long. Germline V gene lookup returns CDR1 GTSNPN and CDR2 SVGIG (reference sequence). CDR3 DNA sequence: TGTGCCTGGAACAAGGGAGGAAATGAAAAACTGTTTTTT. Translated, it gives CAWNKGGNEKLFF.

The rearrangement uses TRBV5-6 and TRBJ1-5; D might be TRBD1 (6 bases). This CDR3 is 13 amino acids long. Between the trimmed V and J ends, which lost 4 bases and 3 bases, there was a span of 8 bases. Germline V lookup: CDR1 SGHDT, CDR2 YYEEEE. In DNA form, the CDR3 reads TGTGCCAGCAGCCGGACAGTCAATCAGCCCCAGCATTTT. Amino acid sequence: CASSRTVNQPQHF.

This chain uses TRBV19 with TRBJ1-5; D gene unclear. The CDR3 is made up of 18 amino acids. V was trimmed by 3 bases and J by 0 bases, leaving 18 bases between them. Germline CDR1 LNHDA, CDR2 SQIVND (reference sequence). The CDR3 nucleotides read TGTGCCAGTAGTATGGATGTCCGTTTGGAGTATAGCAATCAGCCCCAGCATTTT. Residues: CASSMDVRLEYSNQPQHF.

The rearrangement joins TRBV18 to TRBJ1-5; 7 positions match TRBD1. This CDR3 comprises 17 residues. J lost 4 bases, V lost 4 bases, and 13 bases had no gene match. From germline, CDR1 is KGHSH and CDR2 LQKENI. CDR3 loop: CASSRRATGDGNQPQHF. DNA for the CDR3: TGTGCCAGCTCACGGCGGGCCACAGGGGACGGGAATCAGCCCCAGCATTTT. The complete variable domain, with remaining parts taken from reference TRBV18 and TRBJ1-5, reads NAGVMQNPRHLVRRRGQEARLRCSPMKGHSHVYWYRQLPEEGLKFMVYLQKENIIDESGMPKERFSAEFPKEGPSILRIQQVVRGDSAAYFCASSRRATGDGNQPQHFGDGTRLSIL.

This clone was seen just once. The chain employs TRBV29-1 and TRBJ2-2, with no clear D. V lost 4 bases and J 2 bases, leaving 23 bases between the germline ends. Germline V gene sequence: CDR1 SQVTM, CDR2 ANQGSEA. The CDR3 runs 18 residues. In DNA form, the CDR3 reads TGCAGCGTTGCGAAGCAAGACGCTCATTCAATAAACACCGGGGAGCTGTTTTTT. The encoded protein is CSVAKQDAHSINTGELFF.

The genes are TRBV7-9 and TRBJ2-3; 8 bases align to TRBD2. The germline CDR1 and CDR2 sequences are SEHNR and FQNEAQ (reference sequence). V dropped 5 bases and J dropped 2; count of bases not matched to a gene: 3. There are 14 residues in the CDR3. CDR3 sequence: CASSPGGSTDTQYF. The CDR3 DNA reads as TGTGCCAGCAGCCCGGGGGGGTCCACAGATACGCAGTATTTT.